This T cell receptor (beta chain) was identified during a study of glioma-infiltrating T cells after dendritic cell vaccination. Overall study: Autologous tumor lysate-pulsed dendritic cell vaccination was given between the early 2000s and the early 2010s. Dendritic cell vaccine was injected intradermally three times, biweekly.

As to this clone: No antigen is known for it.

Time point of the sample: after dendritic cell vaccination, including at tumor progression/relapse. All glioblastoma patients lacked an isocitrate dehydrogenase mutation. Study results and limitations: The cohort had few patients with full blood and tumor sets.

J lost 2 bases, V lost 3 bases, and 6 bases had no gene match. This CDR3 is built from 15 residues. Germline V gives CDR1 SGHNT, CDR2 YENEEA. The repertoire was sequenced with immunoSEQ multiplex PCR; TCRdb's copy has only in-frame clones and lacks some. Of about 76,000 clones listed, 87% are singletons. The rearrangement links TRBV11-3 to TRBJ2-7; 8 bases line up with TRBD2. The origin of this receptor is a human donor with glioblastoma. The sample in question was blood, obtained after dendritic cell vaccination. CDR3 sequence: CASSFGTSGTYEQYF. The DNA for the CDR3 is TGTGCCAGCAGCTTCGGGACTAGTGGTACCTACGAGCAGTACTTC.